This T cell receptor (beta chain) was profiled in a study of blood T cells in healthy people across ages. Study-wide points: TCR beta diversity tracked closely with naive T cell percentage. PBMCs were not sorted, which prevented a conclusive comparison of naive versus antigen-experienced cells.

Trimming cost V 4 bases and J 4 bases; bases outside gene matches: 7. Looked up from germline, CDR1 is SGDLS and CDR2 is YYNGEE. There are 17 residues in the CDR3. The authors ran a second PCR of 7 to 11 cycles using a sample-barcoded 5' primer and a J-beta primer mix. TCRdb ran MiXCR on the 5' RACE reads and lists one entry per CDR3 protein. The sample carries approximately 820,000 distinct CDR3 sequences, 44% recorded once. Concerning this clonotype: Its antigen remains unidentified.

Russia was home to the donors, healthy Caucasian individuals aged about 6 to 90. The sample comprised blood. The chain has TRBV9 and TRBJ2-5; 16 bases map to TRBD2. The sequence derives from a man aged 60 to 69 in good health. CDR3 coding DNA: TGTGCCAGCAGCAAAGGGACTAGCGGGGGGGCCGGAGAGACCCAGTACTTC. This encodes CASSKGTSGGAGETQYF.